This TCR beta chain was sequenced in a study of cytomegalovirus exposure and HLA in healthy donors. General study points: Fewer N-insertions (relative to the roughly 700-donor mean) were reportedly seen in an Asian-associated ancestry cluster in a later analysis.

The CDR3 spans 14 residues. Germline-derived CDR1 and CDR2 are MDHEN and SYDVKM. The ends were cut back, 4 bases at V and 5 bases at J, with 13 bases in the middle. PCR involved 60 Vbeta and 13 Jbeta primers. TCRdb keeps only in-frame clones here, not all; method: immunoSEQ multiplex PCR. The sample includes 200,000 or so clones, roughly four fifths seen only once; the top ten take 2.7%. For this clone: Its antigen is unknown.

The chain recombines TRBV28 with TRBJ2-3, with a weak D call TRBD2 (6 bases). Sequenced material: PBMCs. The TCR sequence derives from a woman aged 40 to 50 in good health and CMV-seronegative. CDR3 DNA: TGTGCCAGCAGTTACCAGGGAGGTCAAGATACGCAGTATTTT. Translation: CASSYQGGQDTQYF. Full variable domain (outside the CDR3, taken from reference TRBV28 and TRBJ2-3): DVKVTQSSRYLVKRTGEKVFLECVQDMDHENMFWYRQDPGLGLRLIYFSYDVKMKEKGDIPEGYSVSREKKERFSLILESASTNQTSMYLCASSYQGGQDTQYFGPGTRLTVL.